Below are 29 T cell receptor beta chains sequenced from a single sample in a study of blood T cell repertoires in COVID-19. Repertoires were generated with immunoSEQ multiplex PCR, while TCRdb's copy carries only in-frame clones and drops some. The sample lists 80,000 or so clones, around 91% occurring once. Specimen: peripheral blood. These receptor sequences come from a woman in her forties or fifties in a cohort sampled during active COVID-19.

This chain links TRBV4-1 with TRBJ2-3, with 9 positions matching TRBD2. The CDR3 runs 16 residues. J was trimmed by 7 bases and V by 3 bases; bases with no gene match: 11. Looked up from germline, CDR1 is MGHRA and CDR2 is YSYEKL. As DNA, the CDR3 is TGCGCCAGCAGCCACGCTGGGGGACTAGCCGAATATACGCAGTATTTT. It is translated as CASSHAGGLAEYTQYF.

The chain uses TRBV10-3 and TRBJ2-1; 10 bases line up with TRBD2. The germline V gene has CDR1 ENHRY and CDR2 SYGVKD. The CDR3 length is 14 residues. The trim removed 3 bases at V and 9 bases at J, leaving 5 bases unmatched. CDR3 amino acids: CAISDLAGDSEQFF. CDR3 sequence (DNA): TGTGCCATCAGTGATCTAGCGGGGGATAGTGAGCAGTTCTTC.

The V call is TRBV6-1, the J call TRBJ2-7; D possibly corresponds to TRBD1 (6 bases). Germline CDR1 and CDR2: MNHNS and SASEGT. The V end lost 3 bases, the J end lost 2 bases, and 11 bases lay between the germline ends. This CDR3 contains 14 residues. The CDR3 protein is CASSESWTAYEQYF. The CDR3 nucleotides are TGTGCCAGCAGTGAGTCCTGGACAGCCTACGAGCAGTACTTC.

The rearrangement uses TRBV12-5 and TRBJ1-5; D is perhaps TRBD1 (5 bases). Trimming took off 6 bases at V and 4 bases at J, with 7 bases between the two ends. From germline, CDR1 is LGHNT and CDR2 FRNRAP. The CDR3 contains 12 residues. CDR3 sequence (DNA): TGTGCTAGTGGACCAGGGAATCAGCCCCAGCATTTT. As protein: CASGPGNQPQHF.

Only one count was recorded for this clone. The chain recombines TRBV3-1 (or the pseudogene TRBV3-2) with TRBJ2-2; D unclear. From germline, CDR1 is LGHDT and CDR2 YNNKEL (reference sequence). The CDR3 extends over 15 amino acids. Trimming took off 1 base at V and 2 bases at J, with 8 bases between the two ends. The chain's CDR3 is CASSQGYSNTGELFF. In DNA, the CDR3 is TGTGCCAGCAGCCAAGGGTACAGCAACACCGGGGAGCTGTTTTTT.

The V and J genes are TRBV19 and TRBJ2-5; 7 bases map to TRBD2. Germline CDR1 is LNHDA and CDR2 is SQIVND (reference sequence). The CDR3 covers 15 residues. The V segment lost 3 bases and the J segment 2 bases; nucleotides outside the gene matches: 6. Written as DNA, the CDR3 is TGTGCCAGTAGTATTATGGGAGGGCCACAAGAGACCCAGTACTTC. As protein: CASSIMGGPQETQYF. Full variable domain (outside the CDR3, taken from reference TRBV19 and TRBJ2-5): DGGITQSPKYLFRKEGQNVTLSCEQNLNHDAMYWYRQDPGQGLRLIYYSQIVNDFQKGDIAEGYSVSREKKESFPLTVTSAQKNPTAFYLCASSIMGGPQETQYFGPGTRLLVL.

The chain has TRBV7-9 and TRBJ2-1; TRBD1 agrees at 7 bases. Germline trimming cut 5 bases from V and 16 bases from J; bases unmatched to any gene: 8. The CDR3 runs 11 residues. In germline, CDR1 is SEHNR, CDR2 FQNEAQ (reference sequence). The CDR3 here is CASSPGTGVFF. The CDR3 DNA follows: TGTGCCAGCAGCCCCGGCACAGGGGTATTCTTC.

The chain's CDR3 is CASSLSAGLSDTIYF. The CDR3 DNA reads as TGTGCCAGCAGCTTAAGTGCAGGGCTATCGGACACCATATATTTT. This chain joins TRBV7-9 and TRBJ1-3, with D possibly matching TRBD1 (5 bases). Germline V gives CDR1 SEHNR, CDR2 FQNEAQ (reference sequence). Trimming took 2 bases from V and 8 from J, leaving 16 bases between them. CDR3 length: 15 amino acids.

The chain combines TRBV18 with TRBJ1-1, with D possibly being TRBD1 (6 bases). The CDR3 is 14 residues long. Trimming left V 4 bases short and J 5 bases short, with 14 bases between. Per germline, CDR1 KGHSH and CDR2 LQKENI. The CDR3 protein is CASSRQDPRTEAFF. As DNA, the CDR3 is TGTGCCAGCTCACGACAGGACCCGAGGACTGAAGCTTTCTTT.

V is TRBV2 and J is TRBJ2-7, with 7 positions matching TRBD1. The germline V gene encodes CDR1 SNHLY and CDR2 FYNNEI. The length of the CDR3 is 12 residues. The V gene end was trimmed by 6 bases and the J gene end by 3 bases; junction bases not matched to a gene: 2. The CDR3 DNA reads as TGTGCCAGCAGCACAGGGGACTACGAGCAGTACTTC. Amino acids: CASSTGDYEQYF.

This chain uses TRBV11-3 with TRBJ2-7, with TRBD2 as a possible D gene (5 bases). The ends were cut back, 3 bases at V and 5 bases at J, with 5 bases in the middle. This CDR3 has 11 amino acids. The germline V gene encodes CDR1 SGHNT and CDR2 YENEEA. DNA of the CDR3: TGTGCCAGCAGCTTCGGGAACGAGCAGTACTTC. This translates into CASSFGNEQYF.

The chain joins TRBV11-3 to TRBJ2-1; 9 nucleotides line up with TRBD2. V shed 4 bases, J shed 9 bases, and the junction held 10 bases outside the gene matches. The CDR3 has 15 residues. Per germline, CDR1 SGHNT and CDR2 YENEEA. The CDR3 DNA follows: TGTGCCAGCAGCTCGTTCTCTCGGCGGGAGGGTGAGCAGTTCTTC. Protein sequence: CASSSFSRREGEQFF.

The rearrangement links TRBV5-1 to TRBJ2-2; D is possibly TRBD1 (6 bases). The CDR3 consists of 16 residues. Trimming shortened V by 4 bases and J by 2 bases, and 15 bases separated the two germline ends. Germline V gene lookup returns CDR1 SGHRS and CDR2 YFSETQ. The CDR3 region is CASSPDDRLNTGELFF. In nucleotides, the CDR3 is TGCGCCAGCAGCCCGGACGACAGGCTTAACACCGGGGAGCTGTTTTTT.

CDR3 sequence reads: CASSNLRTGGQPQHF. The CDR3 coding sequence is TGTGCCAGCAGCAACCTTAGGACGGGGGGCCAGCCCCAGCATTTT. The chain joins TRBV27 to TRBJ1-5, with D tentatively TRBD1 (6 bases). This CDR3 has 15 residues. The germline CDR1 and CDR2 sequences are MNHEY and SMNVEV (reference sequence). The germline V and J ends were trimmed by 6 bases and 7 bases, with 19 bases remaining between them.

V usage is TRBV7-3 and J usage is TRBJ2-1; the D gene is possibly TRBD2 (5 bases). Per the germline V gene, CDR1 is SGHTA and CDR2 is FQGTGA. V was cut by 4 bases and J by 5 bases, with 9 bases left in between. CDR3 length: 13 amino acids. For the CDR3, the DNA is TGTGCCAGCAGCTCGGGGTTCGACAATGAGCAGTTCTTC. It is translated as CASSSGFDNEQFF.

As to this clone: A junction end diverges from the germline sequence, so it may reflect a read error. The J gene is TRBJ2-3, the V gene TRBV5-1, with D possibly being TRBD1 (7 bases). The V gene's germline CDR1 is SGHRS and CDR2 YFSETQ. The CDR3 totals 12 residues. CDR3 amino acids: CASSLTGEVQNF. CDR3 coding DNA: TGCGCCAGCAGCTTAACAGGGGAGGTTCAGAATTTT.

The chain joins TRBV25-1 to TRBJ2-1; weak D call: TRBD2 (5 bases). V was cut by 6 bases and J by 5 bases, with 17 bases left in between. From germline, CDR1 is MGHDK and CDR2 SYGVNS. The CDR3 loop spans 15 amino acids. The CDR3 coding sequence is TGTGCCAGCAGCCGCCCCGGTAGCGTTAACAATGAGCAGTTCTTC. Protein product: CASSRPGSVNNEQFF.

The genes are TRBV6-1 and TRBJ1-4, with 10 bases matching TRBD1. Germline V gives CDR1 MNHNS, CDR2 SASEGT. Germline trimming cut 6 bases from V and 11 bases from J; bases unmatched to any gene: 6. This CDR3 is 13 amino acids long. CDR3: CASRGQGTGKLFF. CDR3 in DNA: TGTGCCAGCAGGGGACAGGGGACGGGGAAACTGTTTTTT.

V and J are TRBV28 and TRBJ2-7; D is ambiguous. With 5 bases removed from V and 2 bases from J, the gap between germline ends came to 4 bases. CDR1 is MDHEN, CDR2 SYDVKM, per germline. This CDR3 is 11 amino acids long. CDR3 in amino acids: CASSPTYEQYF. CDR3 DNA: TGTGCCAGCAGTCCAACCTACGAGCAGTACTTC.

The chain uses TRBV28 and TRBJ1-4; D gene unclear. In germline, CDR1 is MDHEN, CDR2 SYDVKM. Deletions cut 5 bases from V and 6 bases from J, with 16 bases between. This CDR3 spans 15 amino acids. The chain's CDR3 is CASSNEGADDEKLFF. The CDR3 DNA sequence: TGTGCCAGCAGTAATGAAGGTGCGGATGATGAAAAACTGTTTTTT.

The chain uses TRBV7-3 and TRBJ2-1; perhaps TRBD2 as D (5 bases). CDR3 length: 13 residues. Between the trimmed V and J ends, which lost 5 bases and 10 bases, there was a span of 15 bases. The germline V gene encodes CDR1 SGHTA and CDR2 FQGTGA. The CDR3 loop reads CASSPEAGREQFF. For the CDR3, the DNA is TGTGCCAGCAGCCCAGAGGCGGGTCGGGAGCAGTTCTTC.

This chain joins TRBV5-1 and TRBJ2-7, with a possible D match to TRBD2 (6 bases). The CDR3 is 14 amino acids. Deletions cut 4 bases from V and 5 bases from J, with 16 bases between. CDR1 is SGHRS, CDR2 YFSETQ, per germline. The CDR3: CASSRGSGNHEQYF. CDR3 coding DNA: TGCGCCAGCAGCCGGGGGTCGGGGAACCACGAGCAGTACTTC.

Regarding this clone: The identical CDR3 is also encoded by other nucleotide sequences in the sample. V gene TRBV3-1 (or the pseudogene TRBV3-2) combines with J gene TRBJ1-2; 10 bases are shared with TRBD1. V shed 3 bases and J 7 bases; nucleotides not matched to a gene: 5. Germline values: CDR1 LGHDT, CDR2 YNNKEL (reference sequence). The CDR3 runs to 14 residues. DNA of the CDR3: TGTGCCAGCAGCCAGGACAGGGGGACAGGTGGCTACACCTTC. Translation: CASSQDRGTGGYTF.

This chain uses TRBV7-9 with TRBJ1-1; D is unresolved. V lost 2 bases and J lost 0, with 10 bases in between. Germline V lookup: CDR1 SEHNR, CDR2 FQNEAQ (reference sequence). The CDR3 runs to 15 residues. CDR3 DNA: TGTGCCAGCAGCTTACTTCAGATTTTGAACACTGAAGCTTTCTTT. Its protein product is CASSLLQILNTEAFF.

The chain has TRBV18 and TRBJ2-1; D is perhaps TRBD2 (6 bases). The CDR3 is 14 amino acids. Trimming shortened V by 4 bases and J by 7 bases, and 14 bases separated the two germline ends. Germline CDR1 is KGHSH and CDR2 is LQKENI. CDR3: CASSLGGIMNEQFF. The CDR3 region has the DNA TGTGCCAGCTCACTAGGAGGGATTATGAATGAGCAGTTCTTC.

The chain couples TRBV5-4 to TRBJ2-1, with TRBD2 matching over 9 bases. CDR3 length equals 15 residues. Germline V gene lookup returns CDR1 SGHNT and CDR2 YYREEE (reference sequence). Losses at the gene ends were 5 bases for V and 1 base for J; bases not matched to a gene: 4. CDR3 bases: TGTGCCAGCAGACGCGGGGGGGGATCCTACAATGAGCAGTTCTTC. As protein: CASRRGGGSYNEQFF.

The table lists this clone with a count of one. The DNA for the CDR3 is TGTGCCAGCAGGGAGAATCAGCCCCAGCATTTT. It is translated as CASRENQPQHF. The V gene is TRBV6-6, the J gene TRBJ1-5; D is uncertain. Germline V gives CDR1 MNHNY, CDR2 SVGAGI (reference sequence). Trimming shortened V by 6 bases and J by 4 bases, and 4 bases separated the two germline ends. The CDR3 is 11 residues long.

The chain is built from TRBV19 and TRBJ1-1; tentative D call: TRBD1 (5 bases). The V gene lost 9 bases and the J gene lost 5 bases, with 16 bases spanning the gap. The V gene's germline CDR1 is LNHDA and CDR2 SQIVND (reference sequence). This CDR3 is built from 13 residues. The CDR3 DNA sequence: TGTGCCAGCCGGAAACCGGGGGGTACTGAAGCTTTCTTT. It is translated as CASRKPGGTEAFF.

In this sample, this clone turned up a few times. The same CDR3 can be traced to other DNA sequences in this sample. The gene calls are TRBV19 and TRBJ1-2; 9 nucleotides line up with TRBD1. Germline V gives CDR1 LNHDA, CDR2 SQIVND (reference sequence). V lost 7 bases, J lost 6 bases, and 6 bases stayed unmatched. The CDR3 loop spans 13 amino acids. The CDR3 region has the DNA TGTGCCAGTACGAGGGGACAGGGAAATGGCTACACCTTC. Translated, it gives CASTRGQGNGYTF.